This entry concerns a single TCR beta chain. This CDR3 contains 13 residues. Germline V gives CDR1 SGHRS, CDR2 YFSETQ. The V gene lost 0 bases and the J gene lost 0 bases, with 1 base spanning the gap. Blood sampling was done at baseline, cycle 4 day 1, and cycle 7 day 1. The source of the sample is a study of OX40 agonist ivuxolimab in advanced cancers. Profiling relied on immunoSEQ multiplex PCR, and the TCRdb table lists in-frame clones only, not all of them. The table includes fewer than 85,000 clones, 80% to 90% detected once. The chain couples TRBV5-1 to TRBJ2-1, with D unclear. Specimen: CD4+ or CD8+ T cells sorted from blood, collected in a trial of the OX40 agonist ivuxolimab. The receptor was isolated from an adult with an advanced solid tumor such as melanoma, head and neck, liver or kidney cancer. CDR3 DNA: TGCGCCAGCAGCTTGGACTCCTACAATGAGCAGTTCTTC. Residues: CASSLDSYNEQFF.